This TCR beta chain was captured by sequencing in a study of sequential checkpoint blockade in melanoma (dated by TCRdb to the late 2010s). Looking at the study overall: In a 1:1 randomization, patients received either first-line nivolumab then ipilimumab (arm A) or ipilimumab then nivolumab (arm B). Maintenance nivolumab came after each of the two trial sequences.

TCRbeta CDR3 regions were immunosequenced from genomic DNA with the immunoSEQ Assay. Genomic DNA was amplified by bias-controlled multiplex PCR before high-throughput sequencing. Processing in the source paper ran as follows. To quantify the absolute abundance of each unique TCRbeta CDR3 region, the sequences were collapsed and filtered. Clonality, defined as 1 minus Pielou's evenness, was calculated using productive rearrangements only. A previously published method was used to identify clones with significantly greater frequencies in on-treatment samples than in baseline samples. The table was pulled from immuneACCESS by TCRdb, which kept in-frame rearrangements only. Such tables lose some clones; where checked, under half of the loss comes from unresolved V genes, and the rest has no known cause. That table furnishes V, J and clone size, whereas the DNA furnished D and trimming. The sample includes about 20,000 clones, with 73% observed a single time. The ten largest account for roughly 21% of the sample.

Results the study describes overall, beyond this receptor: Validation of the response-prediction model combining TCR metrics and mutation burden is needed in larger, independent patient cohorts.

From a lookup of the germline V gene, CDR1 and CDR2 are SGHDT and YYEEEE. Including cysteine and phenylalanine, the CDR3 has 15 amino acids. The CDR3 DNA has 45 bases and is translated from base 1. V and J are trimmed by 4 bases and 10 bases, and the gene matches miss 13 bases of the junction. This clone was seen only once. The specificity of this receptor is unknown. There are no base qualities to consult, and no much larger clone falls within one base. The sample's treatment or condition label, decoded: randomized to nivolumab then ipilimumab (arm A) or the reverse (arm B). None of the trial patients had been given prior DNA-damaging chemotherapy. A FACS Aria II flow cytometer was used to sort live CD3+CD8+ cells that were negative for CD19 and CD56 from thawed PBMCs. Samples were obtained from patients with melanoma enrolled in CheckMate 064, a randomized, open-label phase II trial of sequential checkpoint blockade. Leukapheresis was used to collect peripheral blood mononuclear cells, which were then purified with Ficoll-Paque and frozen in human serum with about 10% DMSO. Immediately after sorting, the purity of the sorted blood CD3+CD8+ cells was confirmed to be >95%, and DNA was then extracted.

This clonotype was obtained from a human donor with melanoma. The starting material was CD8+ T cells sorted from blood (inferred from file names), obtained from a patient given nivolumab and ipilimumab in sequence. The sequence is built from TRBV5-6 and TRBJ2-1; TRBD2 lines up with 8 middle nucleotides. This receptor has the CDR3 CASSPPSGTRNEQFF. The DNA reads as follows: TGTGCCAGCAGCCCTCCCTCCGGGACTAGGAACGAGCAGTTCTTC.